Below are 23 T cell receptor beta chains sequenced from a single sample in a study of blood T cell repertoires in COVID-19. Sequencing was performed with immunoSEQ multiplex PCR; in TCRdb, only in-frame clones are kept and a portion is missing. There are approximately 300,000 clones in the sample; 87% occur only once, and roughly 2.2% lies in the top ten. The sequenced sample consisted of peripheral blood. These receptors were collected from a woman aged 45-65 years who had recovered from COVID-19.

V is TRBV7-2 and J is TRBJ2-1; 7 nucleotides agree with TRBD1. Losses at the gene ends were 7 bases for V and 8 bases for J; bases not matched to a gene: 11. The CDR3 spans 14 residues. In germline, CDR1 is SGHTA, CDR2 FQGNSA. CDR3 sequence: CASTRQGGGYEQFF. For the CDR3, the DNA is TGTGCCAGCACTCGACAGGGTGGAGGTTATGAGCAGTTCTTC.

The chain recombines TRBV28 with TRBJ1-1, with 8 nucleotides matching TRBD1. The CDR3 spans 16 residues. Germline assignment: CDR1 MDHEN and CDR2 SYDVKM. The V and J ends lost 5 bases and 4 bases, in that order; junction bases with no gene match: 12. The CDR3: CASSTPPRGQSTEAFF. The DNA of the CDR3 is TGTGCCAGCAGTACACCTCCCAGGGGGCAGAGCACTGAAGCTTTCTTT.

The V gene is TRBV7-9, the J gene TRBJ1-5; D perhaps matches TRBD1 (5 bases). The CDR3 has 12 amino acids. Germline-derived CDR1 and CDR2 are SEHNR and FQNEAQ (reference sequence). The ends were cut back, 6 bases at V and 6 bases at J, with 9 bases in the middle. Here the CDR3 DNA reads TGTGCCAGCAGTACGGGGGTTCAGCCCCAGCATTTT. Amino acids: CASSTGVQPQHF. Full variable domain (outside the CDR3, taken from reference TRBV7-9 and TRBJ1-5): DTGVSQNPRHKITKRGQNVTFRCDPISEHNRLYWYRQTLGQGPEFLTYFQNEAQLEKSRLLSDRFSAERPKGSFSTLEIQRTEQGDSAMYLCASSTGVQPQHFGDGTRLSIL.

The chain recombines TRBV19 with TRBJ1-2; D might be TRBD1 (5 bases). Trimming took 4 bases from V and 2 from J, leaving 11 bases between them. The CDR3 has 14 residues. Germline V gene sequence: CDR1 LNHDA, CDR2 SQIVND (reference sequence). CDR3 amino acids: CASSTLQGNYGYTF. CDR3 DNA: TGTGCCAGTAGTACCCTCCAGGGAAACTATGGCTACACCTTC.

This clone was seen only once. This rearrangement joins TRBV4-3 to TRBJ2-1, with TRBD2 matching 7 bases. This CDR3 region has 17 residues. The ends lost 3 bases at V and 7 bases at J; junction bases unmatched: 15. The V gene's germline CDR1 is LGHNA and CDR2 YSLEER. In DNA, the CDR3 is TGCGCCAGCAGCCACCACTCTAGCGGATATGGAGGGAATGAGCAGTTCTTC. As protein: CASSHHSSGYGGNEQFF.

The genes are TRBV19 and TRBJ1-5; a possible D gene is TRBD1 (5 bases). V lost 4 bases, J lost 5 bases, and 9 bases lay in between. This CDR3 region has 13 residues. Per the germline V gene, CDR1 is LNHDA and CDR2 is SQIVND (reference sequence). DNA of the CDR3: TGTGCCAGTAGTACGGAGGGACATCAGCCCCAGCATTTT. Translated: CASSTEGHQPQHF.

The chain uses TRBV5-1 and TRBJ2-1, with 13 positions matching TRBD2. J lost 4 bases, V lost 0 bases, and 4 bases had no gene match. The CDR3 consists of 17 residues. CDR1 is SGHRS and CDR2 is YFSETQ in the germline V gene. For the CDR3, the DNA is TGCGCCAGCAGCTTGGGGACTAGCGGGGGCCTATACAATGAGCAGTTCTTC. Protein sequence: CASSLGTSGGLYNEQFF.

The genes are TRBV6-4 and TRBJ2-1; D is possibly TRBD1 (6 bases). This CDR3 spans 15 amino acids. Germline V CDR1 and CDR2: MRHNA, SNTAGT. The V end lost 0 bases, the J end lost 8 bases, and 14 bases lay between the germline ends. CDR3 coding DNA: TGTGCCAGCAGTGACTCCGGGACACTTGTTGATGAGCAGTTCTTC. As protein: CASSDSGTLVDEQFF.

The chain joins TRBV7-2 to TRBJ1-1; no clear D. V was pared by 1 base and J by 7 bases, with 10 bases between. CDR3 length: 13 amino acids. Germline V CDR1 and CDR2: SGHTA, FQGNSA. CDR3 sequence: CASSLGLADEAFF. CDR3 DNA sequence: TGTGCCAGCAGCTTAGGACTCGCAGATGAAGCTTTCTTT.

The CDR3 nucleotides are TGTGCCTGGAGATTAGGAAGGGCAGGGTCACCCCTCCACTTT. Translated, it gives CAWRLGRAGSPLHF. This chain uses TRBV30 with TRBJ1-6; D perhaps matches TRBD1 (5 bases). V was clipped by 3 bases and J by 10 bases, with 16 bases between them. The germline V gene has CDR1 GTSNPN and CDR2 SVGIG (reference sequence). The CDR3 contains 14 residues.

The rearrangement joins TRBV19 to TRBJ1-1, with D unclear. Germline V gene lookup returns CDR1 LNHDA and CDR2 SQIVND (reference sequence). Trimming removed 9 bases from V and 2 bases from J, with 10 bases in between. CDR3 size: 12 residues. This CDR3 is CASTLTNTEAFF. Written as DNA, the CDR3 is TGTGCCAGCACTCTGACTAACACTGAAGCTTTCTTT.

The count of this clone is one. The rearrangement uses TRBV3-1 (or the pseudogene TRBV3-2) and TRBJ1-4, with D hard to call. Germline V gene lookup returns CDR1 LGHDT and CDR2 YNNKEL (reference sequence). Trimming pared 1 base from V and 13 bases from J, leaving 13 bases between. CDR3 size: 13 residues. The DNA of the CDR3 is TGTGCCAGCAGCCAAGGAAGGGCTAGCGGACTGTTTTTT. This codes for CASSQGRASGLFF.

The rearrangement uses TRBV9 and TRBJ1-5; 9 bases match TRBD1. This CDR3 comprises 14 residues. Germline CDR1 reads SGDLS; CDR2 reads YYNGEE. Trimming removed 4 bases from V and 7 bases from J; junction bases left unmatched: 6. The CDR3 DNA reads as TGTGCCAGCAGCACTGGACAGGGGAACCAGCCCCAGCATTTT. Protein: CASSTGQGNQPQHF.

This sequence joins TRBV4-2 and TRBJ1-2, with D maybe TRBD1 (6 bases). V lost 7 bases and J lost 0, with 12 bases in between. Germline V lookup: CDR1 LGHNA, CDR2 YNFKEQ. This CDR3 contains 14 residues. As DNA, the CDR3 is TGTGCCAGCACTATGGGACAAACTAACTATGGCTACACCTTC. It translates to CASTMGQTNYGYTF.

The J gene is TRBJ2-7, the V gene TRBV4-2; D unclear. Looked up from germline, CDR1 is LGHNA and CDR2 is YNFKEQ. V was cut by 1 base and J by 3 bases, with 10 bases left in between. CDR3 length: 14 residues. CDR3 DNA: TGTGCCAGCAGCCAAGGGCGAGAGGACTACGAGCAGTACTTC. Its protein is CASSQGREDYEQYF.

This chain links TRBV7-6 with TRBJ2-5; 7 bases map to TRBD2. Per the germline V gene, CDR1 is SGHVS and CDR2 is FNYEAQ. The CDR3 is made up of 14 amino acids. Losses at the gene ends were 8 bases for V and 5 bases for J; bases not matched to a gene: 11. DNA for the CDR3: TGTGCCAGCTGCCAGGGAGGGGAAGGGGAGACCCAGTACTTC. Amino acids: CASCQGGEGETQYF.

V and J are TRBV18 and TRBJ1-2, with TRBD1 matching 8 bases. J gave up 3 bases and V 3 bases, and 6 bases lay outside the gene matches. The CDR3 is made up of 15 amino acids. CDR1 and CDR2 (germline): KGHSH, LQKENI. The CDR3 here is CASSPFDRGDYGYTF. The CDR3 DNA is TGTGCCAGCTCACCGTTCGACAGGGGTGACTATGGCTACACCTTC.

The genes are TRBV27 and TRBJ2-1, with TRBD2 identical over 10 bases. The CDR3 is 14 residues long. The J segment lost 7 bases and the V segment lost 6 bases, leaving 6 bases of the junction unmatched. Germline CDR1 is MNHEY and CDR2 is SMNVEV (reference sequence). Written as DNA, the CDR3 is TGTGCCAGCAGAGCGGGAGGGTATCTTAATGAGCAGTTCTTC. This gives the protein CASRAGGYLNEQFF.

The chain couples TRBV20-1 to TRBJ2-5, with D possibly being TRBD2 (5 bases). Trimming took 0 bases from V and 13 from J, leaving 12 bases between them. The length of the CDR3 is 11 residues. Germline lookup yields CDR1 DFQATT and CDR2 SNEGSKA (reference sequence). CDR3 nucleotides: TGCAGTGCTAGAGATAGCGCGAATCCGTACTTC. Its translation: CSARDSANPYF.

The V gene is TRBV27, the J gene TRBJ1-2, with TRBD1 as a possible D gene (5 bases). The CDR3 is 15 residues long. The V end lost 5 bases, the J end lost 8 bases, and 21 bases lay between the germline ends. The germline gives CDR1 MNHEY, CDR2 SMNVEV (reference sequence). CDR3 sequence reads: CASSPRLRGVVGYTF. CDR3 sequence (DNA): TGTGCCAGCAGTCCAAGGTTGCGGGGGGTTGTCGGCTACACCTTC.

The rearrangement uses TRBV5-4 and TRBJ1-1; D might be TRBD1 (6 bases). Germline V gene data show CDR1 as SGHNT and CDR2 as YYREEE (reference sequence). CDR3 length: 13 residues. Trimming removed 4 bases from V and 3 bases from J, with 10 bases in between. CDR3 amino acids: CASSKGVDTEAFF. Here the CDR3 DNA reads TGTGCCAGCAGCAAGGGGGTAGACACTGAAGCTTTCTTT. The whole variable domain, remainder taken from reference TRBV5-4 and TRBJ1-1, is ETGVTQSPTHLIKTRGQQVTLRCSSQSGHNTVSWYQQALGQGPQFIFQYYREEENGRGNFPPRFSGLQFPNYSSELNVNALELDDSALYLCASSKGVDTEAFFGQGTRLTVV.

The chain couples TRBV10-1 to TRBJ2-4; no definite D call. Trimming removed 2 bases from V and 0 bases from J, with 20 bases in between. The CDR3 is 19 residues long. Germline-derived CDR1 and CDR2 are WNHNN and SYGVQD (reference sequence). In DNA form, the CDR3 reads TGCGCCAGCAGTGAGGATCGACTCCCCCCAATCCTAGCCAAAAACATTCAGTACTTC. Protein sequence: CASSEDRLPPILAKNIQYF.

The chain is built from TRBV5-1 and TRBJ2-4, with D possibly matching TRBD2 (6 bases). Trimming shortened V by 4 bases and J by 9 bases, and 23 bases separated the two germline ends. The germline V gene encodes CDR1 SGHRS and CDR2 YFSETQ. The CDR3 length is 16 residues. The CDR3 spells CASSPISSGPSGIQYF. The CDR3 bases are TGCGCCAGCAGCCCGATTAGTAGCGGCCCATCAGGCATTCAGTACTTC.